The entry below gives a single TCR beta chain sequence along with its context. This record comes from a study of T cells after posttransplantation cyclophosphamide. Only in-frame clones appear in the TCRdb table, and some are missing; sequencing was by immunoSEQ multiplex PCR. The sample offers 32,000 or so clones and no singletons, the top ten holding 2.7%. CDR1 and CDR2 from the germline V gene are SGHRS and YFSETQ. The CDR3 spans 16 residues. V dropped 0 bases and J dropped 8; count of bases not matched to a gene: 7. The sequence derives from a woman aged 55 to 70 in good health, CMV-negative, and a related stem cell transplant donor. Sequenced input: PBMCs. The chain carries TRBV5-1 and TRBJ2-2, with 10 bases that match TRBD1. The CDR3 sequence is CASSLAGTGDGGELFF. CDR3 coding DNA: TGCGCCAGCAGCTTGGCCGGGACAGGGGACGGTGGGGAGCTGTTTTTT. Complete variable domain (other parts from reference TRBV5-1 and TRBJ2-2): KAGVTQTPRYLIKTRGQQVTLSCSPISGHRSVSWYQQTPGQGLQFLFEYFSETQRNKGNFPGRFSGRQFSNSRSEMNVSTLELGDSALYLCASSLAGTGDGGELFFGEGSRLTVL.